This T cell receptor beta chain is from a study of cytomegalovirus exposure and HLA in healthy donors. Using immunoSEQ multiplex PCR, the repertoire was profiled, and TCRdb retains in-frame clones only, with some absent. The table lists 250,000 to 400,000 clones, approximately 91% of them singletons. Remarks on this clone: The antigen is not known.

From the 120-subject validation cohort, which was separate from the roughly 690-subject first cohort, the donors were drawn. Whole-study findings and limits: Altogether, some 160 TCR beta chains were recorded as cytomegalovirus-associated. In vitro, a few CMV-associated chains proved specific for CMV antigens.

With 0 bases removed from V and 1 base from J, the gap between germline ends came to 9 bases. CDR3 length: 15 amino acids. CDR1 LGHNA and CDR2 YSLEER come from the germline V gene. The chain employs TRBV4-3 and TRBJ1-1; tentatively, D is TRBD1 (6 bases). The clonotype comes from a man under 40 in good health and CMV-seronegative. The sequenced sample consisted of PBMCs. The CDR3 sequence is CASSQDRDTNTEAFF. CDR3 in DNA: TGCGCCAGCAGCCAAGATAGGGACACGAACACTGAAGCTTTCTTT.